The 11 T cell receptor beta chains listed next were all sequenced from one sample in a study of T cell repertoires in cytomegalovirus infection. TCRdb reprocessed the reads via MiXCR and lists one record per CDR3 protein. The data show around 300,000 distinct CDR3 sequences, around 9.5% seen once. The sequenced sample consisted of PBMCs. These TCRs come from a human donor in good health (CMV status not recorded). Some clones in this sample may be carry-over from other donors' samples.

This clonotype turned up a few times. This chain connects TRBV7-9 to TRBJ2-3, with 10 bases matching TRBD1. After removal of 3 bases from V and 2 bases from J, the junction contained 2 bases not matched to a gene. The CDR3 totals 15 residues. The germline V gene encodes CDR1 SEHNR and CDR2 FQNEAQ (reference sequence). The CDR3 loop is CASSLGTGVTDTQYF. The DNA of the CDR3 is TGTGCCAGCAGCTTGGGGACAGGGGTCACAGATACGCAGTATTTT.

In this sample, this clonotype turned up many times. This chain links TRBV7-2 with TRBJ1-5; TRBD1 matches at 7 bases. CDR3 length equals 15 residues. Germline trimming cut 5 bases from V and 4 bases from J; bases unmatched to any gene: 8. Germline V gene data show CDR1 as SGHTA and CDR2 as FQGNSA. CDR3 DNA: TGTGCCAGCAGCCCAGGGACAGCCCTAAATCAGCCCCAGCATTTT. Translating it yields CASSPGTALNQPQHF.

This sequence joins TRBV11-3 and TRBJ2-5, with 10 bases fitting TRBD2. Germline CDR1 and CDR2: SGHNT and YENEEA. The V segment lost 2 bases and the J segment 1 base; nucleotides outside the gene matches: 7. The CDR3 spans 17 residues. The CDR3 spells CASSLKLAGSFQETQYF. DNA for the CDR3: TGTGCCAGCAGCTTAAAACTAGCGGGAAGTTTCCAAGAGACCCAGTACTTC. Combining the CDR3 with reference TRBV11-3 and TRBJ2-5 gives the whole variable domain EAGVVQSPRYKIIEKKQPVAFWCNPISGHNTLYWYLQNLGQGPELLIRYENEEAVDDSQLPKDRFSAERLKGVDSTLKIQPAELGDSAVYLCASSLKLAGSFQETQYFGPGTRLLVL.

This clonotype has ten or more counts. This chain links TRBV7-2 with TRBJ2-2, with no clear D. In germline, CDR1 is SGHTA, CDR2 FQGNSA. V gave up 2 bases and J gave up 4 bases, with 11 bases separating them. CDR3 length: 15 residues. The CDR3: CASSLTHHLTGELFF. CDR3 DNA: TGTGCCAGCAGCTTAACACATCACCTCACCGGGGAGCTGTTTTTT.

The rearrangement uses TRBV19 and TRBJ2-7; 13 bases map to TRBD2. The V and J ends lost 9 bases and 0 bases, in that order; junction bases with no gene match: 2. Germline assignment: CDR1 LNHDA and CDR2 SQIVND (reference sequence). The CDR3 runs to 14 residues. CDR3 DNA: TGTGCCAGCAGGACTAGCGGGAGCTCCTACGAGCAGTACTTC. Translation gives CASRTSGSSYEQYF.

Many counts were recorded for this clonotype. The chain couples TRBV29-1 to TRBJ2-5; 10 bases align to TRBD2. The germline V gene has CDR1 SQVTM and CDR2 ANQGSEA. The V gene end was trimmed by 2 bases and the J gene end by 1 base; junction bases not matched to a gene: 7. This CDR3 region has 16 residues. CDR3 coding DNA: TGCAGCGTTGAAAAGTTGAGCGGGAGGGCCCAAGAGACCCAGTACTTC. It encodes CSVEKLSGRAQETQYF.

A word on this clonotype: A much larger clone lies one base from this, so it may be a read error. The rearrangement links TRBV12-3 or TRBV12-4 to TRBJ2-1; no clear D gene. CDR3 length equals 11 residues. Trimming stripped 3 bases from V and 15 bases from J, with 12 bases between. The CDR3 is CASSFGVPTFF. Here the CDR3 DNA reads TGTGCCAGCAGTTTTGGGGTTCCTACGTTCTTC.

This clonotype appeared a few times. The chain uses TRBV27 and TRBJ2-1; 14 bases align to TRBD2. CDR1 and CDR2 (germline): MNHEY, SMNVEV (reference sequence). The CDR3 runs 16 residues. After removal of 3 bases from V and 2 bases from J, the junction contained 0 bases not matched to a gene. CDR3 loop: CASSLTSGRAYNEQFF. CDR3 in DNA: TGTGCCAGCAGTTTGACTAGCGGGAGGGCCTACAATGAGCAGTTCTTC.

The gene calls are TRBV6-6 and TRBJ2-7, with D perhaps matching TRBD1 (5 bases). Trimming took 5 bases from V and 0 from J, leaving 8 bases between them. CDR1 is MNHNY and CDR2 is SVGAGI in the germline V gene (reference sequence). This CDR3 has 13 residues. In nucleotides, the CDR3 is TGTGCCAGCAGTCGGACAAACTCCTACGAGCAGTACTTC. Amino acid sequence: CASSRTNSYEQYF.

This clonotype was counted only a few times. V gene TRBV14 combines with J gene TRBJ2-5, with TRBD2 as a possible D gene (5 bases). CDR1 is SGHDN and CDR2 is FVKESK in the germline V gene. The CDR3 totals 13 residues. The V gene lost 4 bases and the J gene lost 6 bases, with 12 bases spanning the gap. In nucleotides, the CDR3 is TGTGCCAGCAGCCCTGGACTGATGCAGACCCAGTACTTC. Protein sequence: CASSPGLMQTQYF. Complete variable domain (other parts from reference TRBV14 and TRBJ2-5): EAGVTQFPSHSVIEKGQTVTLRCDPISGHDNLYWYRRVMGKEIKFLLHFVKESKQDESGMPNNRFLAERTGGTYSTLKVQPAELEDSGVYFCASSPGLMQTQYFGPGTRLLVL.

This sequence joins TRBV28 and TRBJ1-3; perhaps TRBD1 as D (5 bases). The V end was cut by 6 bases, the J end by 4 bases, with 7 bases between. CDR3 length equals 12 residues. The V gene's germline CDR1 is MDHEN and CDR2 SYDVKM. The CDR3 loop reads CASRNRGNTIYF. The DNA for the CDR3 is TGTGCCAGCAGAAACAGGGGAAACACCATATATTTT.